The 29 T cell receptor beta chains below come from one sample, sequenced in a study of T cells after somatic rescue of genetic block. Assay: immunoSEQ multiplex PCR; the TCRdb copy retains only in-frame clones and omits some. The sample holds roughly 51,000 clones, 95% to 96% seen once. Source material: peripheral blood mononuclear cells (PBMCs). These receptors all stem from a child younger than two.

This chain uses TRBV9 with TRBJ2-5; no reliable D call. V was cut by 4 bases and J by 3 bases, with 10 bases left in between. Germline CDR1 and CDR2: SGDLS and YYNGEE. The CDR3 extends over 13 amino acids. The CDR3 region is CASSPLAKETQYF. CDR3 bases: TGTGCCAGCAGCCCCTTGGCAAAAGAGACCCAGTACTTC.

The chain couples TRBV6-5 to TRBJ2-1; D call uncertain. The CDR3 runs 11 residues. Deletions cut 5 bases from V and 8 bases from J, with 7 bases between. Germline CDR1 MNHEY, CDR2 SVGAGI. The CDR3 DNA follows: TGTGCCAGCAGTGATGAGGATGAGCAGTTCTTC. This encodes CASSDEDEQFF.

Written as DNA, the CDR3 is TGTGCCAGCAGGGAGACAGGGGAAACTGAAGCTTTCTTT. This gives the protein CASRETGETEAFF. The chain has TRBV6-5 and TRBJ1-1; TRBD1 matches 8 bases. CDR1 and CDR2 from the germline V gene are MNHEY and SVGAGI. The CDR3 runs 13 residues. J lost 5 bases, V lost 6 bases, and 5 bases had no gene match.

The V call is TRBV6-5, the J call TRBJ1-2; D possibly corresponds to TRBD1 (6 bases). The CDR3 sequence is 13 residues long. Per germline, CDR1 MNHEY and CDR2 SVGAGI. V was trimmed by 7 bases and J by 10 bases, leaving 19 bases between them. The CDR3 loop is CASTLPGAGYYTF. CDR3 nucleotides: TGTGCCAGCACTCTTCCGGGGGCGGGCTACTACACCTTC.

This chain connects TRBV5-1 to TRBJ2-7; 8 bases agree with TRBD2. This CDR3 is built from 13 residues. J gave up 7 bases and V 1 base, and 4 bases lay outside the gene matches. Looked up from germline, CDR1 is SGHRS and CDR2 is YFSETQ. CDR3 sequence: CASSLTPGGEQYF. The CDR3 nucleotides read TGCGCCAGCAGCTTGACCCCGGGAGGGGAGCAGTACTTC. Full variable domain (missing parts from reference TRBV5-1 and TRBJ2-7): KAGVTQTPRYLIKTRGQQVTLSCSPISGHRSVSWYQQTPGQGLQFLFEYFSETQRNKGNFPGRFSGRQFSNSRSEMNVSTLELGDSALYLCASSLTPGGEQYFGPGTRLTVT.

The J gene is TRBJ2-1, the V gene TRBV28; unclear D gene. Deletions cut 2 bases from V and 0 bases from J, with 5 bases between. The germline V gene encodes CDR1 MDHEN and CDR2 SYDVKM. This CDR3 spans 14 amino acids. CDR3 region: CASSLPLSYNEQFF. The CDR3 DNA sequence: TGTGCCAGCAGTTTACCCCTCTCCTACAATGAGCAGTTCTTC.

The chain has TRBV6-1 and TRBJ1-4; no clear D gene. The length of the CDR3 is 14 residues. The germline V and J ends were trimmed by 2 bases and 7 bases, with 11 bases remaining between them. Germline V CDR1 and CDR2: MNHNS, SASEGT. The CDR3 nucleotides read TGTGCCAGCAGTGAAAAGGGTAGGAGTGAAAAACTGTTTTTT. Its translation: CASSEKGRSEKLFF.

The V and J genes are TRBV19 and TRBJ1-5, with 9 nucleotides matching TRBD1. The CDR3 contains 14 residues. The germline V gene encodes CDR1 LNHDA and CDR2 SQIVND (reference sequence). Unmatched junction bases numbered 4, after V lost 6 bases and J lost 4 bases. CDR3 nucleotide sequence: TGTGCCAGTAGAGGGACAGGGACAAATCAGCCCCAGCATTTT. It specifies CASRGTGTNQPQHF.

This clone was seen just once. One end of the junction fails to match germline, which may point to a read error. The chain links TRBV5-1 to TRBJ2-7; tentatively, D is TRBD2 (6 bases). Germline V gene sequence: CDR1 SGHRS, CDR2 YFSETQ. The CDR3 is made up of 13 amino acids. CDR3 coding DNA: TGTGCCAGCAGCTTCGGGCGGGGAGGCGAGCAGTACTTC. Encoded protein: CASSFGRGGEQYF.

The V call is TRBV5-5, the J call TRBJ2-5, with TRBD1 matching over 9 bases. With V trimmed by 2 bases and J by 0 bases, 2 bases remained unmatched. CDR3 size: 15 residues. In germline, CDR1 is SGHKS, CDR2 YYEKEE (reference sequence). CDR3 loop: CASSFGTGYQETQYF. In DNA form, the CDR3 reads TGTGCCAGCAGCTTCGGGACAGGGTACCAAGAGACCCAGTACTTC.

On this clone: An end of the junction differs from the germline gene, which may be a read error. This chain joins TRBV7-2 and TRBJ2-1, with 15 bases lining up with TRBD2. The CDR3 totals 16 residues. Germline V gives CDR1 SGHTA, CDR2 FQGNSA. The CDR3 sequence is CASSLATGTSGRMEFF. The CDR3 DNA sequence: TGTGCCAGCAGCCTAGCCACCGGGACTAGCGGGAGGATGGAGTTCTTC.

The DNA for the CDR3 is TGTGCCAGTAGTATTTACAGGGGGCGCGGAAGCAATCAGCCCCAGCATTTT. Its protein product is CASSIYRGRGSNQPQHF. V is TRBV19 and J is TRBJ1-5; 9 bases agree with TRBD1. Germline lookup yields CDR1 LNHDA and CDR2 SQIVND (reference sequence). Trimming removed 3 bases from V and 1 base from J; junction bases left unmatched: 7. The CDR3 is 17 residues long.

The rearrangement uses TRBV7-8 and TRBJ2-1, with TRBD2 identical over 14 bases. The CDR3 sequence is 19 residues long. V trimming: 0 bases; J trimming: 4 bases; junction bases outside the gene matches: 8. Looked up from germline, CDR1 is SGHVS and CDR2 is FQNEAQ. The CDR3: CASSLAPGTSGSRYNEQFF. CDR3 coding DNA: TGTGCCAGCAGCTTAGCGCCCGGGACTAGCGGGAGCCGGTACAATGAGCAGTTCTTC.

Details on this clone: The same CDR3 can be traced to other DNA sequences in this sample. This chain links TRBV4-1 with TRBJ2-7; TRBD1 aligns across 10 bases. With V trimmed by 2 bases and J by 3 bases, 1 base remained unmatched. CDR3 length equals 14 residues. Germline values: CDR1 MGHRA, CDR2 YSYEKL. CDR3 sequence (DNA): TGCGCCAGCAGCCAAAGGACAGGGGGCTACGAGCAGTACTTC. It specifies CASSQRTGGYEQYF.

As to this clone: The sample holds other DNA sequences that translate to the same CDR3. This rearrangement joins TRBV10-3 to TRBJ2-7; D is unresolved. The CDR3 has 14 amino acids. V was trimmed by 1 base and J by 1 base, leaving 8 bases between them. Germline CDR1 ENHRY, CDR2 SYGVKD. CDR3: CAISEYAGSYEQYF. Written as DNA, the CDR3 is TGTGCCATCAGTGAGTACGCTGGTTCCTACGAGCAGTACTTC.

J is TRBJ2-3 and V is TRBV30; D is possibly TRBD2 (5 bases). Per germline, CDR1 GTSNPN and CDR2 SVGIG (reference sequence). V shed 1 base and J shed 4 bases, with 9 bases lying between them. The CDR3 has 13 residues. CDR3: CAWSAVGADTQYF. DNA of the CDR3: TGTGCCTGGAGTGCCGTCGGGGCAGATACGCAGTATTTT.

The chain employs TRBV11-2 and TRBJ2-1; 8 bases agree with TRBD2. Germline V CDR1 and CDR2: SGHAT, FQNNGV. The CDR3 has 18 residues. Losses at the gene ends were 5 bases for V and 4 bases for J; bases not matched to a gene: 16. CDR3 protein: CASSQATDGRAYYNEQFF. The DNA of the CDR3 is TGTGCCAGCAGCCAGGCAACCGACGGGAGGGCCTATTACAATGAGCAGTTCTTC.

The J gene is TRBJ2-5, the V gene TRBV19, with TRBD2 matching 9 bases. This CDR3 has 15 amino acids. The germline CDR1 and CDR2 sequences are LNHDA and SQIVND (reference sequence). V shed 4 bases, J shed 5 bases, and the junction held 8 bases outside the gene matches. The CDR3 DNA sequence: TGTGCCAGTAGTAAGGTTCTAGCGGGATGGGAGACCCAGTACTTC. Translation: CASSKVLAGWETQYF.

The chain links TRBV6-6 to TRBJ1-2; a possible D gene is TRBD1 (6 bases). Per germline, CDR1 MNHNY and CDR2 SVGAGI (reference sequence). Trimming left V 0 bases short and J 8 bases short, with 13 bases between. CDR3 size: 14 residues. The CDR3 here is CASSYSGRGRGYTF. The CDR3 DNA follows: TGTGCCAGCAGTTACTCTGGGAGGGGGAGAGGCTACACCTTC.

The genes are TRBV7-8 and TRBJ2-5; D tentatively fits TRBD1 or TRBD2 (5 bases each). With the DNA end fitting TRBJ2-7 better, the J assignment may be wrong. The germline CDR1 and CDR2 sequences are SGHVS and FQNEAQ. There are 14 residues in the CDR3. This CDR3 is CASRRDGSSYEQYF. In DNA, the CDR3 is TGTGCCAGCAGGAGGGACGGAAGCTCCTACGAGCAGTACTTC.

The V gene is TRBV19, the J gene TRBJ1-2; no firm D call. CDR3 length equals 13 residues. CDR1 and CDR2 from the germline V gene are LNHDA and SQIVND (reference sequence). V lost 4 bases and J 2 bases, leaving 8 bases between the germline ends. CDR3 in amino acids: CASSKDKNYGYTF. For the CDR3, the DNA is TGTGCCAGTAGTAAAGACAAGAACTATGGCTACACCTTC.

The rearrangement uses TRBV7-2 and TRBJ2-1; either TRBD1 or TRBD2 may supply D (5 bases each). V was shortened by 5 bases and J by 5 bases, with 16 bases between the two germline ends. This CDR3 has 15 residues. Germline V lookup: CDR1 SGHTA, CDR2 FQGNSA. The CDR3 loop is CASSPGTLGHNEQFF. Here the CDR3 DNA reads TGTGCCAGCAGCCCCGGGACCTTGGGGCACAATGAGCAGTTCTTC.

This clone showed up just a few times. This chain uses TRBV20-1 with TRBJ1-2; D unresolved. The germline V gene encodes CDR1 DFQATT and CDR2 SNEGSKA (reference sequence). Trimming took off 3 bases at V and 7 bases at J, with 9 bases between the two ends. The CDR3 is made up of 11 amino acids. CDR3 loop: CSASEGGGYTF. CDR3 nucleotides: TGCAGTGCTAGTGAGGGTGGTGGCTACACCTTC.

This chain uses TRBV6-6 with TRBJ1-5; TRBD1 might be the D (5 bases). Trimming stripped 2 bases from V and 7 bases from J, with 6 bases between. Germline V gene lookup returns CDR1 MNHNY and CDR2 SVGAGI (reference sequence). The CDR3 has 12 amino acids. This CDR3 reads CASSYGGQPQHF. CDR3 coding DNA: TGTGCCAGCAGTTACGGGGGGCAGCCCCAGCATTTT.

This chain connects TRBV7-9 to TRBJ2-3; D is ambiguous. V was clipped by 5 bases and J by 1 base, with 7 bases between them. Germline CDR1 is SEHNR and CDR2 is FQNEAQ (reference sequence). The CDR3 has 13 amino acids. CDR3 DNA: TGTGCCAGCAGCCGCCCGGGCACAGATACGCAGTATTTT. Its translation: CASSRPGTDTQYF. Full variable domain (outside the CDR3, taken from reference TRBV7-9 and TRBJ2-3): DTGVSQNPRHKITKRGQNVTFRCDPISEHNRLYWYRQTLGQGPEFLTYFQNEAQLEKSRLLSDRFSAERPKGSFSTLEIQRTEQGDSAMYLCASSRPGTDTQYFGPGTRLTVL.

This chain uses TRBV28 with TRBJ1-4; a possible D gene is TRBD1 (6 bases). Germline CDR1 reads MDHEN; CDR2 reads SYDVKM. This CDR3 has 14 residues. Trimming took off 6 bases at V and 8 bases at J, with 16 bases between the two ends. For the CDR3, the DNA is TGTGCCAGCAGCCCAGGGGCCCTTAAAGAAAAACTGTTTTTT. Amino acid sequence: CASSPGALKEKLFF. The variable domain in full, with the rest retrieved from reference TRBV28 and TRBJ1-4, is DVKVTQSSRYLVKRTGEKVFLECVQDMDHENMFWYRQDPGLGLRLIYFSYDVKMKEKGDIPEGYSVSREKKERFSLILESASTNQTSMYLCASSPGALKEKLFFGSGTQLSVL.

The V call is TRBV6-5, the J call TRBJ1-1; D uncertain. The germline V gene has CDR1 MNHEY and CDR2 SVGAGI. Trimming pared 2 bases from V and 0 bases from J, leaving 10 bases between. The CDR3 has 15 amino acids. CDR3 nucleotide sequence: TGTGCCAGCAGTTACCGTCCACCTATGAACACTGAAGCTTTCTTT. Protein: CASSYRPPMNTEAFF.

The V gene is TRBV15, the J gene TRBJ1-2; D ambiguous. This CDR3 spans 14 amino acids. In germline, CDR1 is LNHNV, CDR2 YYDKDF (reference sequence). V dropped 1 base and J dropped 4 bases, with 10 bases sitting between them. In nucleotides, the CDR3 is TGTGCCACCAGCAGAGCGGGGTGGGGCTATGGCTACACCTTC. Its translation is CATSRAGWGYGYTF.

This sequence joins TRBV7-2 and TRBJ1-2, with D perhaps matching TRBD1 (6 bases). Trimming removed 1 base at V and 4 bases at J, with 16 bases between. The CDR3 loop spans 16 amino acids. In germline, CDR1 is SGHTA, CDR2 FQGNSA. CDR3 in amino acids: CASSLESWRQAYGYTF. The CDR3 DNA reads as TGTGCCAGCAGCTTAGAATCGTGGAGACAGGCCTATGGCTACACCTTC.